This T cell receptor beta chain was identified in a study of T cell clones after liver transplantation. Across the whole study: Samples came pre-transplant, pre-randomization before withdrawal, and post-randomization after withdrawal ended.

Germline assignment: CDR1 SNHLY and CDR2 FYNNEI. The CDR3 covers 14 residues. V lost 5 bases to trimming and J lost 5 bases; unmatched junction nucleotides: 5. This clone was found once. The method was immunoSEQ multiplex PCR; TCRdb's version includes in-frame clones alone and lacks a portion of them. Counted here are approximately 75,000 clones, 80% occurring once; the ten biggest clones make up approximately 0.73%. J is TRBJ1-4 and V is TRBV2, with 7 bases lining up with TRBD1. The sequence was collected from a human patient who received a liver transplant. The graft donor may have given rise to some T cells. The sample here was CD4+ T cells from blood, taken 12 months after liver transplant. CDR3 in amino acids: CASSRDSENEKLFF. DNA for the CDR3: TGTGCCAGCAGTAGGGACAGTGAGAATGAAAAACTGTTTTTT.